This T cell receptor (beta chain) was obtained from a study of shared clonotypes between healthy human individuals. This CDR3 region has 13 residues. CDR1 is SGHDT and CDR2 is YYEEEE in the germline V gene. Unmatched junction bases numbered 2, after V lost 3 bases and J lost 3 bases. Notes on this clone: Antigen specificity is unknown.

The repertoire was sequenced with immunoSEQ multiplex PCR; TCRdb's copy has only in-frame clones and lacks some. The sample holds around 600,000 clones, around 96% seen once. CD45RO-negative cells were positively selected for CCR7, leaving out terminally differentiated effector memory CD45RA+ cells. All donors were healthy HIV-negative adults lacking recent acute infections or vaccinations. The study, taken as a whole, reports: Some naive CD4 clonotypes, roughly 5%, turned up in common across a handful of donors.

The origin of this receptor is a young woman in good health. The material sequenced was naive CD8+ T cells sorted from blood. The chain is built from TRBV5-6 and TRBJ2-7; TRBD2 agrees at 8 bases. The CDR3, as DNA: TGTGCCAGCAGCTGGGGGACTAGCTACGAGCAGTACTTC. It codes for CASSWGTSYEQYF.